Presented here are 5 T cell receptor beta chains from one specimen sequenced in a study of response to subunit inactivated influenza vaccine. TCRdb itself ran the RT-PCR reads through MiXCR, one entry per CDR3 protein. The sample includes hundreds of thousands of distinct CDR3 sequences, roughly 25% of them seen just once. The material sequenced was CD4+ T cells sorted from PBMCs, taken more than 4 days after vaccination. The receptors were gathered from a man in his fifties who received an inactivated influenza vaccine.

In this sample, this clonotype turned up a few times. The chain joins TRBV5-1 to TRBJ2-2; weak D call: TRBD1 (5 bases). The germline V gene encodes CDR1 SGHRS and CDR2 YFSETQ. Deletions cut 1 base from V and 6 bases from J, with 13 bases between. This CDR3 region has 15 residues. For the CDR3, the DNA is TGCGCCAGCAGCTTGCAACCAGGGTACGCCGGGGAGCTGTTTTTT. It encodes CASSLQPGYAGELFF.

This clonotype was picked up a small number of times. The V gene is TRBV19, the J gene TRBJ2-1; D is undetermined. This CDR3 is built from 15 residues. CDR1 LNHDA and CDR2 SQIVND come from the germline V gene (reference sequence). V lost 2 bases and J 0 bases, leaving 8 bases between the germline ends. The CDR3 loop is CASSILPNSYNEQFF. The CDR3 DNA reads TGTGCCAGTAGTATACTGCCAAACTCCTACAATGAGCAGTTCTTC.

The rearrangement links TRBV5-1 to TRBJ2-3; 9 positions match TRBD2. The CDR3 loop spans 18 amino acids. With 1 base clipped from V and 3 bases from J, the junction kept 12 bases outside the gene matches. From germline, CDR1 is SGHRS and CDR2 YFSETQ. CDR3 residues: CASSLMSGGISRTDTQYF. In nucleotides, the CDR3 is TGCGCCAGCAGCTTGATGAGCGGGGGGATATCTCGTACAGATACGCAGTATTTT. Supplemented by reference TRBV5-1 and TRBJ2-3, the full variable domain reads KAGVTQTPRYLIKTRGQQVTLSCSPISGHRSVSWYQQTPGQGLQFLFEYFSETQRNKGNFPGRFSGRQFSNSRSEMNVSTLELGDSALYLCASSLMSGGISRTDTQYFGPGTRLTVL.

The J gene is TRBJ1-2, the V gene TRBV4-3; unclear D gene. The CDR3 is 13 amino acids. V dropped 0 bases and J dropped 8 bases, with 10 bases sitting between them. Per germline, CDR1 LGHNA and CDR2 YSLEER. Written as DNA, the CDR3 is TGCGCCAGCAGCCAAGAAGGGTCGAGGGGCTACACCTTC. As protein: CASSQEGSRGYTF.

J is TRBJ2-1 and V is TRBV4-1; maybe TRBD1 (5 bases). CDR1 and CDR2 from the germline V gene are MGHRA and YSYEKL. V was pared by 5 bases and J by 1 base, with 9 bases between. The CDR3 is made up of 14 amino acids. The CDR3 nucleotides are TGCGCCAGCAGCACCAGGGTATCCTACAATGAGCAGTTCTTC. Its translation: CASSTRVSYNEQFF.